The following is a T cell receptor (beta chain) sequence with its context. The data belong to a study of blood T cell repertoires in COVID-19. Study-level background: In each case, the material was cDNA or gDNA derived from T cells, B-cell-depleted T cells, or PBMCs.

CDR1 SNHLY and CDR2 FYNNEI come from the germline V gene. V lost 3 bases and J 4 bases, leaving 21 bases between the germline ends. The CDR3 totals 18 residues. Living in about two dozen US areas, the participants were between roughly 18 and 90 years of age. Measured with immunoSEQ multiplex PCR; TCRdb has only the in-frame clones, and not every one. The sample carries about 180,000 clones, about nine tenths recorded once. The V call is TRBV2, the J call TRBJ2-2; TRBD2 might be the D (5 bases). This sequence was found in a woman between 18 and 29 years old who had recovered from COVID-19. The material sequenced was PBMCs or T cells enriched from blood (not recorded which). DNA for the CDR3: TGTGCCAGCAGTGATGTTCGGAGGATCTCGGAGATCACCGGGGAGCTGTTTTTT. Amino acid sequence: CASSDVRRISEITGELFF.